This entry describes one T cell receptor beta chain. Its recognized antigen is unknown. Per-base quality was not reported, and no clone a single base away is much larger than it. The data are from a study of Graves' ophthalmopathy and Graves' hyperthyroidism (dated 2018 in TCRdb). Concerning the study at large: Hyperthyroidism was defined as stable when no progression to ophthalmopathy occurred within 18 months of follow-up. Following sampling, methimazole starting at 30 mg daily was administered to hyperthyroidism patients, and high-dose intravenous methylprednisolone was administered to ophthalmopathy patients. In total, 120 to 150 blood samples were TCR-sequenced: around 42 ophthalmopathy, roughly 77 hyperthyroidism and about 17 hyperthyroidism-to-ophthalmopathy patients. To explore V-J signatures that separate ophthalmopathy from hyperthyroidism, a discovery set of 95 to 100 patients was enrolled, consisting of under 50 with ophthalmopathy and approximately 57 with stable hyperthyroidism. T-cell repertoires of thyroid tissue and blood were compared in over 5 hyperthyroidism patients. To tell Graves' ophthalmopathy apart from Graves' hyperthyroidism, and to predict which patients would progress to ophthalmopathy, the study relied on TCR beta repertoire signatures. The independent validation cohort included 18 to 20 hyperthyroidism patients plus 17 patients who later progressed from hyperthyroidism to ophthalmopathy. The full study reports these points: In validation, the model predicted ophthalmopathy progression with 70.59% sensitivity and roughly 72% specificity; roughly eleven predicted patients were CT-confirmed with GO in a median of approximately six months. Among expanded thyroid clonotypes with frequency above 0.001, most also showed up in blood, which suggests that blood repertoires may reflect the thyroid immune response. No statistical method was used to predetermine the sample size, and group allocation was not hidden from the investigators. In cross-validation, the 13-signature model distinguished ophthalmopathy from stable hyperthyroidism with nearly 90% sensitivity and about 84% specificity, and in the test set the corresponding values were around 80% and 75%.

For repertoire sequencing, TCR beta CDR3 regions were amplified from RNA transcripts. The first round was an RT-PCR using HTBI primers with the Qiagen OneStep RT-PCR kit, and this first round was followed by a second-round multiplex PCR, then size selection and purification. The libraries underwent paired-end sequencing with 100 bp reads on an Illumina HiSeq2000. The paper's processing steps were these. SOAPnuke was used to process the reads, throwing out any read that had adapters, had uncalled bases, had a mean Phred below 15, or lacked an exact constant-primer or identifier match. High-quality paired reads were merged with COPE v1.2.5. Clonotypes were defined as unique nucleotide sequences and were aligned to IMGT TRB V, D and J references using MiTCR v1.1. Only V-J combinations with frequency above 0.0001 were analysed, covering more than 99% of repertoires. For each V-J combination, a TCR clonal expansion and chaos score was defined as the ratio of F50 clonal expansion to chaos observed in the TCRdist matrix. Features were reduced by Welch's t-statistics and random forest to roughly 14 V-J combinations, which fed a naive Bayes classifier. The similarity between thyroid and blood repertoires was quantified using the Morisita-Horn index. TCRdb passed the public sequencing reads through fastp at Q25 and MiXCR, retaining productive beta sequences. Each record represents a unique CDR3 protein, reported with the most common genes and DNA among its rows. V and J calls and clone size were set by TCRdb, not the authors. The sample table holds 900,000 to 1,200,000 distinct CDR3 sequences, of which less than 45% were seen once. The leading ten clones occupy 11% of the sample.

Including the terminal cysteine and phenylalanine, the CDR3 comprises 15 residues. The entry retains the CDR3 DNA only, 45 bases that are in frame from base 1. Reading the germline V gene (reference sequence) gives CDR1 LNHNV and CDR2 YYDKDF. V sheds 0 bases and J sheds 0 bases, leaving 7 bases between their ends. Hyperthyroidism patients were newly diagnosed, were aged 18 to 65 years, and had a disease duration under 2 months. Patients were excluded if they had other autoimmune diseases, uncontrolled infections, pregnancy or lactation. Diagnosis relied on clinical symptoms, serum thyroxine, TRAb, thyroid ultrasound and orbital computed tomography. Total RNA was extracted with Trizol reagent and quality-checked on an Agilent 2100 Bioanalyzer.

Material: peripheral blood or thyroid tissue (not recorded which). The chain joins TRBV15 to TRBJ2-3; the D gene lacks a confident call. The sequence was obtained from an adult man with Graves' hyperthyroidism. The CDR3 sequence is CATSRDLSSTDTQYF. The nucleotide sequence reads as follows: TGTGCCACCAGCAGAGATCTATCCAGCACAGATACGCAGTATTTT.